These 18 T cell receptor beta chains were sequenced from one sample in a study of post-analysis software for immune sequencing data. Overall study results and limits: TRBV5-6, TRBV5-1 and TRBV20-1 belonged to a set of roughly 5 TRBV segments that were more frequent in patients than controls.

Presence of unique molecular identifiers characterized the TCR beta cDNA libraries. TCRdb re-analysed the PCR reads in MiXCR, keeping a single row per CDR3 protein. The sample lists approximately 570,000 distinct CDR3 sequences; about 40% were seen once. Which antigens these TCRs recognize remains unknown. Sequenced material: blood. The receptors were sampled from a girl under 18 with multiple sclerosis.

The chain recombines TRBV6-6 with TRBJ1-6, with TRBD1 matching 9 bases. Germline CDR1 MNHNY, CDR2 SVGAGI (reference sequence). V dropped 0 bases and J dropped 7; count of bases not matched to a gene: 4. The CDR3 length is 16 residues. The CDR3 sequence: CASSYSGQGRNSPLHF. CDR3 bases: TGTGCCAGCAGTTACTCGGGACAGGGTCGGAATTCACCCCTCCACTTT.

This clonotype was detected a few times. The V and J genes are TRBV7-2 and TRBJ2-7; D could derive from TRBD1 or TRBD2 (5 bases each). Germline assignment: CDR1 SGHTA and CDR2 FQGNSA. The CDR3 is made up of 13 amino acids. Trimming removed 5 bases at V and 0 bases at J, with 8 bases between. This chain's CDR3 is CASSRGDSYEQYF. The CDR3 DNA is TGTGCCAGCAGCAGAGGGGACTCCTACGAGCAGTACTTC. Filled out from reference TRBV7-2 and TRBJ2-7, the complete variable domain reads GAGVSQSPSNKVTEKGKDVELRCDPISGHTALYWYRQSLGQGLEFLIYFQGNSAPDKSGLPSDRFSAERTGGSVSTLTIQRTQQEDSAVYLCASSRGDSYEQYFGPGTRLTVT.

This clonotype was seen a few times. The chain links TRBV10-3 to TRBJ1-2; 7 nucleotides match TRBD1. This CDR3 region has 13 residues. V shed 8 bases and J 2 bases; nucleotides not matched to a gene: 5. In germline, CDR1 is ENHRY, CDR2 SYGVKD. CDR3 coding DNA: TGTGCCATCTGGGAGACAGGGAACTATGGCTACACCTTC. Amino acid sequence: CAIWETGNYGYTF.

V usage is TRBV3-1 and J usage is TRBJ2-1; 8 nucleotides match TRBD2. Germline V gene data show CDR1 as LGHDT and CDR2 as YNNKEL (reference sequence). The length of the CDR3 is 18 residues. V lost 4 bases to trimming and J lost 6 bases; unmatched junction nucleotides: 17. The CDR3 reads CASSRAPGTSHTANEQFF. In DNA, the CDR3 is TGTGCCAGCAGCCGAGCCCCCGGGACTAGTCATACGGCCAATGAGCAGTTCTTC.

This clonotype was counted only a few times. The J gene is TRBJ1-1, the V gene TRBV12-3 or TRBV12-4; 11 bases are a match to TRBD1. V lost 6 bases, J lost 4 bases, and 7 bases stayed unmatched. This CDR3 has 15 residues. The CDR3 nucleotides are TGTGCCAGCAGCCCGGACAGGGGGCGGGTCACTGAAGCTTTCTTT. It is translated as CASSPDRGRVTEAFF.

The chain employs TRBV12-5 and TRBJ2-6, with a tentative D call TRBD1 (6 bases). In germline, CDR1 is LGHNT, CDR2 FRNRAP. The CDR3 runs 14 residues. V was pared by 4 bases and J by 13 bases, with 17 bases between. CDR3 bases: TGTGCTAGTGGTTCCGGACAGCCAAGTGAGGTCCTGACTTTC. Residues: CASGSGQPSEVLTF.

This clonotype was seen only a few times. This chain links TRBV12-3 or TRBV12-4 with TRBJ1-1, with 7 bases aligning to TRBD1. V trimming: 3 bases; J trimming: 1 base; junction bases outside the gene matches: 2. The CDR3 consists of 14 residues. The CDR3 is CASSFDRANTEAFF. Here the CDR3 DNA reads TGTGCCAGCAGTTTCGACAGGGCGAACACTGAAGCTTTCTTT.

The chain uses TRBV5-4 and TRBJ2-7; 7 nucleotides align to TRBD1. The length of the CDR3 is 13 residues. The germline V gene encodes CDR1 SGHNT and CDR2 YYREEE (reference sequence). J was trimmed by 3 bases and V by 4 bases; bases with no gene match: 4. The CDR3 spells CASSTGTDYEQYF. CDR3 coding DNA: TGTGCCAGCAGCACCGGGACAGACTACGAGCAGTACTTC.

J is TRBJ2-4 and V is TRBV29-1; TRBD1 matches 10 bases. The better agreement between TRBJ2-7 and the DNA end casts doubt on the J call. Germline CDR1 reads SQVTM; CDR2 reads ANQGSEA. The CDR3 runs to 16 residues. CDR3 coding DNA: TGCAGCGCCGTTCCCATAGGCGGGACAGGGGAACACGAGCAGTACTTC. Amino acids: CSAVPIGGTGEHEQYF.

This clonotype appeared many times. This chain connects TRBV4-1 to TRBJ2-3, with D possibly being TRBD1 (5 bases). V was clipped by 0 bases and J by 6 bases, with 13 bases between them. This CDR3 contains 15 residues. Per the germline V gene, CDR1 is MGHRA and CDR2 is YSYEKL. CDR3 in DNA: TGCGCCAGCAGCCAAGAGGGGCTATTTGGGGATACGCAGTATTTT. This translates into CASSQEGLFGDTQYF.

The genes are TRBV12-3 or TRBV12-4 and TRBJ2-3; the match to TRBD2 covers 11 bases. V trimming: 6 bases; J trimming: 6 bases; junction bases outside the gene matches: 8. This CDR3 contains 15 residues. The DNA for the CDR3 is TGTGCCAGCAGGAGACTAGCGGGATTTGCGGATACGCAGTATTTT. Translating gives CASRRLAGFADTQYF.

The chain links TRBV12-3 or TRBV12-4 to TRBJ2-1, with D possibly TRBD2 on 5 matching bases. V was shortened by 4 bases and J by 0 bases, with 16 bases between the two germline ends. CDR3 length: 17 residues. This CDR3 reads CASSSASSGSSYNEQFF. In DNA form, the CDR3 reads TGTGCCAGCAGTTCAGCTTCGAGCGGAAGCTCCTACAATGAGCAGTTCTTC.

The chain has TRBV20-1 and TRBJ2-7; TRBD2 matches at 8 bases. CDR1 is DFQATT, CDR2 SNEGSKA, per germline (reference sequence). With V trimmed by 0 bases and J by 7 bases, 8 bases remained unmatched. The length of the CDR3 is 14 residues. The CDR3 DNA follows: TGCAGTGCTAGAGACCCCGGACTAGCAAAAGAGCAGTACTTC. Translated: CSARDPGLAKEQYF.

V gene TRBV4-1 combines with J gene TRBJ2-5; D is possibly TRBD1 (6 bases). V was cut by 1 base and J by 4 bases, with 13 bases left in between. From germline, CDR1 is MGHRA and CDR2 YSYEKL. The CDR3 contains 15 residues. The CDR3 DNA follows: TGCGCCAGCAGCCAAGGTTACAGGGACCCAGAGACCCAGTACTTC. Translating gives CASSQGYRDPETQYF.

The chain links TRBV20-1 to TRBJ2-1, with D perhaps assigned TRBD1 or TRBD2 (6 bases each). Germline values: CDR1 DFQATT, CDR2 SNEGSKA (reference sequence). CDR3 length equals 14 residues. V lost 2 bases to trimming and J lost 9 bases, with 17 bases between them. The CDR3, as DNA: TGCAGTGCTAGACCTAGGGGGGAAAGTGCTGAGCAGTTCTTC. Amino acid sequence: CSARPRGESAEQFF.

The rearrangement joins TRBV6-5 to TRBJ2-5; D uncertain. V lost 8 bases to trimming and J lost 1 base, with 11 bases between them. The CDR3 sequence is 13 residues long. The germline V gene has CDR1 MNHEY and CDR2 SVGAGI. This CDR3 reads CASRRQTQETQYF. As DNA, the CDR3 is TGTGCCAGCCGTCGCCAAACCCAAGAGACCCAGTACTTC.

The chain links TRBV21-1 to TRBJ2-7; the listed D gene, TRBD2, was not tested against the DNA. TRBV21-1 counts as a pseudogene. There are 14 residues in the CDR3. The CDR3 spells CASSKVGLSYGQYF. The CDR3 DNA is TGTGCCAGCAGCAAAGTCGGACTCTCCTACGGGCAGTACTTC.

The V call is TRBV5-1, the J call TRBJ2-3; D might be TRBD2 (7 bases). With 1 base removed from V and 2 bases from J, the gap between germline ends came to 14 bases. The CDR3 is made up of 16 amino acids. Germline CDR1 is SGHRS and CDR2 is YFSETQ. CDR3 nucleotides: TGCGCCAGCAGCTTGTGGGGGGGGGCTCCCACAGATACGCAGTATTTT. This encodes CASSLWGGAPTDTQYF.